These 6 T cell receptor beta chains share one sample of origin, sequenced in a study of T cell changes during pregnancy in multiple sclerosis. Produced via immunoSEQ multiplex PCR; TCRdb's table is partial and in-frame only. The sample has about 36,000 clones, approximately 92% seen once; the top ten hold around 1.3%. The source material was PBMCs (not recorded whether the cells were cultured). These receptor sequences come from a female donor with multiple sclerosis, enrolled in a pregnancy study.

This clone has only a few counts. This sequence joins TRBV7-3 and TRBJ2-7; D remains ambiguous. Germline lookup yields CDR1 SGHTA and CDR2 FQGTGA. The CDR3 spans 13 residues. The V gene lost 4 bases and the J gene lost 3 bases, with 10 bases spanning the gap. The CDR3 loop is CASSSNDRYEQYF. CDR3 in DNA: TGTGCCAGCAGCTCGAACGACCGCTACGAGCAGTACTTC.

The CDR3 DNA follows: TGTGCCAGCAGCCAGGGGCCTCCCCCCACCGGGGAGCTGTTTTTT. Residues: CASSQGPPPTGELFF. The J gene is TRBJ2-2, the V gene TRBV14, with D possibly matching TRBD1 (5 bases). CDR3 size: 15 residues. V lost 3 bases to trimming and J lost 4 bases, with 12 bases between them. Germline CDR1 and CDR2: SGHDN and FVKESK.

The DNA of the CDR3 is TGTGCCAGCAGCTTAAATCCGGGACCCGAGCAGTACTTC. It translates to CASSLNPGPEQYF. V gene TRBV7-2 combines with J gene TRBJ2-7, with D perhaps assigned TRBD1 or TRBD2 (5 bases each). This CDR3 spans 13 amino acids. Germline V gene data show CDR1 as SGHTA and CDR2 as FQGNSA. V was shortened by 2 bases and J by 6 bases, with 11 bases between the two germline ends.

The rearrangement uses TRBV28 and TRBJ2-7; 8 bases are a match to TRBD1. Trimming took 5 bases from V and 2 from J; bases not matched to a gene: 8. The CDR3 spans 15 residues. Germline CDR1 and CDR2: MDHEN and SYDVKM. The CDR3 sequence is CASSTPQGAAYEQYF. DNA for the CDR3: TGTGCCAGCAGTACTCCCCAGGGGGCGGCCTACGAGCAGTACTTC. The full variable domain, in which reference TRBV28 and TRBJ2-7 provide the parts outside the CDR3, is DVKVTQSSRYLVKRTGEKVFLECVQDMDHENMFWYRQDPGLGLRLIYFSYDVKMKEKGDIPEGYSVSREKKERFSLILESASTNQTSMYLCASSTPQGAAYEQYFGPGTRLTVT.

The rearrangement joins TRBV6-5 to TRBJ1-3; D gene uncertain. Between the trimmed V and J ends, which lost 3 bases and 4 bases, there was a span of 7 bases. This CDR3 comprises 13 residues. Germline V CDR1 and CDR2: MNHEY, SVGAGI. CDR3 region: CASSYRSGNTIYF. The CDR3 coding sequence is TGTGCCAGCAGTTATAGATCAGGAAACACCATATATTTT.

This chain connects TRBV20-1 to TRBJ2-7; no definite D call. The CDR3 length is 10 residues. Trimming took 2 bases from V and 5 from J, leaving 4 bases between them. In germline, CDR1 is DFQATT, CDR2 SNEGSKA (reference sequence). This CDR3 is CSARRNEQYF. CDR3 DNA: TGCAGTGCTAGACGCAACGAGCAGTACTTC.